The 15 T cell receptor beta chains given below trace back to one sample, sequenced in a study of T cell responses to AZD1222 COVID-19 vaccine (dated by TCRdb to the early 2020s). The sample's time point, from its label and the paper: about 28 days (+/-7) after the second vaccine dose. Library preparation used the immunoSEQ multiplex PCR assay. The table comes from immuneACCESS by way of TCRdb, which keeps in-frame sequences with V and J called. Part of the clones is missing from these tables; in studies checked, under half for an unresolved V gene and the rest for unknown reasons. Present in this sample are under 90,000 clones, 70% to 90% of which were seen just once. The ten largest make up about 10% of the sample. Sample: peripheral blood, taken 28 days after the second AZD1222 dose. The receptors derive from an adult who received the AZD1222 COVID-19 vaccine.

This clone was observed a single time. CDR3 loop: CASSPRGQAPNTGELFF. The CDR3 region has the DNA TGTGCCAGCAGCCCCAGGGGGCAGGCACCGAACACCGGGGAGCTGTTTTTT. The chain combines TRBV13 with TRBJ2-2; 8 bases line up with TRBD1. The length of the CDR3 is 17 residues. CDR1 is PRHDT and CDR2 is FYEKMQ in the germline V gene (reference sequence). J lost 0 bases, V lost 5 bases, and 8 bases had no gene match.

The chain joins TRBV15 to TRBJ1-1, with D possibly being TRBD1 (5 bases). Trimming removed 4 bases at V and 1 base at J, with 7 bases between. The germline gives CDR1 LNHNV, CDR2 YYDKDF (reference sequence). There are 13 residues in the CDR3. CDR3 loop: CATSTTGNTEAFF. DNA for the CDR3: TGTGCCACCAGCACTACAGGGAACACTGAAGCTTTCTTT.

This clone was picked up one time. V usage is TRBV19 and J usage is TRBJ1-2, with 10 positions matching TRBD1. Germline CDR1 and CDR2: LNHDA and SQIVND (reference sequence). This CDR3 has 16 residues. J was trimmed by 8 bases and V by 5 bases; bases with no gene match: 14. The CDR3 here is CASSPQLGQGGIGYTF. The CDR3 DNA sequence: TGTGCCAGTAGTCCGCAATTAGGACAGGGGGGAATCGGCTACACCTTC.

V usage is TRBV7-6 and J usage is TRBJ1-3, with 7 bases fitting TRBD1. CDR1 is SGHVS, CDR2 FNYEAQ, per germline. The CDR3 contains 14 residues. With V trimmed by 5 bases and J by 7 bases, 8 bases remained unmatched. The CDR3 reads CASSPTGSPNTIYF. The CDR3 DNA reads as TGTGCCAGCAGCCCGACAGGGTCGCCGAACACCATATATTTT.

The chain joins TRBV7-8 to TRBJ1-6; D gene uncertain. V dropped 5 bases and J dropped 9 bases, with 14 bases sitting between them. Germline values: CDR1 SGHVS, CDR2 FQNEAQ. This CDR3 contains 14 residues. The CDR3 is CASSVNAVTSPLHF. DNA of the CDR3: TGTGCCAGCAGCGTTAATGCGGTGACTTCACCCCTCCACTTT.

CDR3 nucleotides: TGTGCCAGCAGCTTAAGAGGACAGGGGGTTCTGAACACTGAAGCTTTCTTT. Its protein is CASSLRGQGVLNTEAFF. The chain has TRBV7-8 and TRBJ1-1, with 10 bases fitting TRBD1. CDR1 is SGHVS, CDR2 FQNEAQ, per germline. The CDR3 is made up of 17 amino acids. V lost 2 bases and J lost 0; bases outside the gene matches: 6. The variable domain in full, completed from reference TRBV7-8 and TRBJ1-1, reads GAGVSQSPRYKVAKRGQDVALRCDPISGHVSLFWYQQALGQGPEFLTYFQNEAQLDKSGLPSDRFFAERPEGSVSTLKIQRTQQEDSAVYLCASSLRGQGVLNTEAFFGQGTRLTVV.

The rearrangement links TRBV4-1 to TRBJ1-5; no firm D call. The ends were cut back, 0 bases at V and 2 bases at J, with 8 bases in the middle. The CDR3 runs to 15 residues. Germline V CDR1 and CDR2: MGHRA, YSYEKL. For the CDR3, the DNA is TGCGCCAGCAGCCAAGATCGATCAGGCAATCAGCCCCAGCATTTT. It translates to CASSQDRSGNQPQHF.

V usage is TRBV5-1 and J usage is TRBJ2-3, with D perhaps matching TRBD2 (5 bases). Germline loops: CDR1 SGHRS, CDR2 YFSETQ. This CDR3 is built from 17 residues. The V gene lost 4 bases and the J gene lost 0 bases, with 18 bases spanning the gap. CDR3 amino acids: CASSPGIARVSTDTQYF. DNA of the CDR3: TGCGCCAGCAGCCCCGGGATAGCCCGAGTTAGCACAGATACGCAGTATTTT.

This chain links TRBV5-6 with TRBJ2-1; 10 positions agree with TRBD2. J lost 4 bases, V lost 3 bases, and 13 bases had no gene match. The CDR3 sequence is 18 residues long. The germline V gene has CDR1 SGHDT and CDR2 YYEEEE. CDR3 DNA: TGTGCCAGCAGCTCGCCCTGGAGGGCTAGCGGGAGTTACAATGAGCAGTTCTTC. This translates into CASSSPWRASGSYNEQFF.

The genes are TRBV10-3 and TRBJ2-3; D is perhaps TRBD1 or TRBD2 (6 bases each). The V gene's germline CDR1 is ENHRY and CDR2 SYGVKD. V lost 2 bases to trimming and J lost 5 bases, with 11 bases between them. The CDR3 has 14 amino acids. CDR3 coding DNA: TGTGCCATCAGTGAGAGGGGGGCGGAAGATACGCAGTATTTT. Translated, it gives CAISERGAEDTQYF.

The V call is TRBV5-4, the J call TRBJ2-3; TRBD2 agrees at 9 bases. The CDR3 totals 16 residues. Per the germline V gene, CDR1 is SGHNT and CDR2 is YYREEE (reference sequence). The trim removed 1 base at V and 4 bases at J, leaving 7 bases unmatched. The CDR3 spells CASSLQSGGLADTQYF. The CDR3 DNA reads TGTGCCAGCAGCTTGCAGAGCGGGGGGCTGGCAGATACGCAGTATTTT.

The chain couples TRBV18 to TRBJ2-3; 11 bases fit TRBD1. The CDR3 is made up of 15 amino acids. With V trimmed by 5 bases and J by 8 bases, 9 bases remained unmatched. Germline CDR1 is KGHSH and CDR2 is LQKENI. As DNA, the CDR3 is TGTGCCAGCTCATCCTGGACAGGGGGCAGTTTTACGCAGTATTTT. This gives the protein CASSSWTGGSFTQYF.

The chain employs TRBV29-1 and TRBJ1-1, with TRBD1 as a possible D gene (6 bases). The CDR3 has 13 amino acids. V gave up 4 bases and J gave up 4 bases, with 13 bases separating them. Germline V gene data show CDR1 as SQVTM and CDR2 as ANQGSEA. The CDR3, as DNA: TGCAGCGTTGGAAGTCAGGGGACCACTGAAGCTTTCTTT. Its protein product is CSVGSQGTTEAFF.

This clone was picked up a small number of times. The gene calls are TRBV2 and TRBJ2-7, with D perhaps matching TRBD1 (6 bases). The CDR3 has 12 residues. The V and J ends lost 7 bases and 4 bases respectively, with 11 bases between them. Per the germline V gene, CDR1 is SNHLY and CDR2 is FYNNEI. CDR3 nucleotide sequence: TGTGCCAGCACAGGGGATCGGTACGAGCAGTACTTC. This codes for CASTGDRYEQYF. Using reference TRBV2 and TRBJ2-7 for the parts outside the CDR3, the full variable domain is EPEVTQTPSHQVTQMGQEVILRCVPISNHLYFYWYRQILGQKVEFLVSFYNNEISEKSEIFDDQFSVERPDGSNFTLKIRSTKLEDSAMYFCASTGDRYEQYFGPGTRLTVT.

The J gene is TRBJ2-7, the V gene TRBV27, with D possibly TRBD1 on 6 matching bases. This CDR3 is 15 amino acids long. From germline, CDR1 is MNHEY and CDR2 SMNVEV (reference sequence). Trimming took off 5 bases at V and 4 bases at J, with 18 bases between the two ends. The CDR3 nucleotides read TGTGCCAGCAGTCCACGACAGGACGTGGGTTACGAGCAGTACTTC. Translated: CASSPRQDVGYEQYF.